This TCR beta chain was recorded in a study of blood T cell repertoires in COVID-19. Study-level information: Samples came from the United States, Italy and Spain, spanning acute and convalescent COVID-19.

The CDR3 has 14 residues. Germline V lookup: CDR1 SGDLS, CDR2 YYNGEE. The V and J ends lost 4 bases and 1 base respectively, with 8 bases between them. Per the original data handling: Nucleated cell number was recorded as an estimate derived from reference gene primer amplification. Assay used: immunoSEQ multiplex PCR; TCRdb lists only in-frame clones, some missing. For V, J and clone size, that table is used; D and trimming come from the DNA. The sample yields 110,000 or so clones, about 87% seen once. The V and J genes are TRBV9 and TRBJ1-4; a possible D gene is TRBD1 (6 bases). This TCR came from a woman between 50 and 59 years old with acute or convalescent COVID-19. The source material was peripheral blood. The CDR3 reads CASSFRGTNEKLFF. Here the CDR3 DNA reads TGTGCCAGCAGCTTCAGGGGAACTAATGAAAAACTGTTTTTT. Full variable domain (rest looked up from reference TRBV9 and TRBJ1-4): DSGVTQTPKHLITATGQRVTLRCSPRSGDLSVYWYQQSLDQGLQFLIQYYNGEERAKGNILERFSAQQFPDLHSELNLSSLELGDSALYFCASSFRGTNEKLFFGSGTQLSVL.